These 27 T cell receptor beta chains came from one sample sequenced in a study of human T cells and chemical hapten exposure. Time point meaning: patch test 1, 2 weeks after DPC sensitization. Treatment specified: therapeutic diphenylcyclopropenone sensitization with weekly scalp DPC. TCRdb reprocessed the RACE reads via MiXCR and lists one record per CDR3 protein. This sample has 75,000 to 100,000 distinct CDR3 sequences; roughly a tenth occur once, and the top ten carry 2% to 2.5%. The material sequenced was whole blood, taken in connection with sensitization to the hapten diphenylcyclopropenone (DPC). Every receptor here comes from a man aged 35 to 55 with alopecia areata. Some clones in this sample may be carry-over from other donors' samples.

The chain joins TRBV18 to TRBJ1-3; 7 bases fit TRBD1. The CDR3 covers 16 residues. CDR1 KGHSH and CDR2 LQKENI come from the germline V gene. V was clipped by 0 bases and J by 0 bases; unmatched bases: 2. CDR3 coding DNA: TGTGCCAGCTCACCACCAAGGACAGGCTCTGGAAACACCATATATTTT. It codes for CASSPPRTGSGNTIYF.

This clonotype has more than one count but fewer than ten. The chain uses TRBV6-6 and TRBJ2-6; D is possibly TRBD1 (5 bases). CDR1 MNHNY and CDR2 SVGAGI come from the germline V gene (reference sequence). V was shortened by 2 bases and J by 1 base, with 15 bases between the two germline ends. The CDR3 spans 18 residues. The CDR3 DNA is TGTGCCAGCAGTTACGGGGCAGGGTATGGGTCTGGGGCCAACGTCCTGACTTTC. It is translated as CASSYGAGYGSGANVLTF.

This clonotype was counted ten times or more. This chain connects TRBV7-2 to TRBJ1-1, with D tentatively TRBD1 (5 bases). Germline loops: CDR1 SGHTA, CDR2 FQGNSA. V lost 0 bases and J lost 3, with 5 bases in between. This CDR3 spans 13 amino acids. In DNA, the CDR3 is TGTGCCAGCAGCTTAGCAGGGGACACTGAAGCTTTCTTT. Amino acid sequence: CASSLAGDTEAFF.

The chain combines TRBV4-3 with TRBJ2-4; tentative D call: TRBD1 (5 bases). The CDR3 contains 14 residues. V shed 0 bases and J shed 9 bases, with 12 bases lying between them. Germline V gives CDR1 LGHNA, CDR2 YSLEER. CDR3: CASSQDRALGIQYF. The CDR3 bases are TGCGCCAGCAGCCAAGACAGGGCCCTTGGCATTCAGTACTTC.

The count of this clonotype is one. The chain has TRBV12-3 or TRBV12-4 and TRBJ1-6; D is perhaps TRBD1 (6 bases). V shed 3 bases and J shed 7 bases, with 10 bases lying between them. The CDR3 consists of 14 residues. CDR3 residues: CASSFGQRNSPLHF. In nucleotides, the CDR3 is TGTGCCAGCAGTTTTGGACAGCGAAATTCACCCCTCCACTTT.

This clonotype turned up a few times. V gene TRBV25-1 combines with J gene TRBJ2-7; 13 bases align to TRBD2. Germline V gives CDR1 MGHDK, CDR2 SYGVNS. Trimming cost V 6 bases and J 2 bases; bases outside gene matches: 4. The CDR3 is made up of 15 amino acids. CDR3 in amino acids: CASRPGTSGTYEQYF. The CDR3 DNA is TGTGCCAGCAGGCCCGGGACTAGCGGGACCTACGAGCAGTACTTC.

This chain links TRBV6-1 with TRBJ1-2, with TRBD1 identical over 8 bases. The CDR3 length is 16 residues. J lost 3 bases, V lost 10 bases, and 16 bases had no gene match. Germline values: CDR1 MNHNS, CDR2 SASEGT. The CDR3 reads CAIVRGAAGGHYGYTF. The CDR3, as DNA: TGTGCCATCGTGCGAGGAGCGGCAGGGGGCCACTATGGCTACACCTTC.

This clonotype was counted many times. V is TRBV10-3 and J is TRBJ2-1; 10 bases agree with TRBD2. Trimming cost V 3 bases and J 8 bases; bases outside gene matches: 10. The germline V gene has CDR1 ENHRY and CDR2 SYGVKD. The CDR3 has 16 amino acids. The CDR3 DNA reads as TGTGCCATCAGTGACTTCCTACTAGCGGGAAGCGATGAGCAGTTCTTC. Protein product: CAISDFLLAGSDEQFF.

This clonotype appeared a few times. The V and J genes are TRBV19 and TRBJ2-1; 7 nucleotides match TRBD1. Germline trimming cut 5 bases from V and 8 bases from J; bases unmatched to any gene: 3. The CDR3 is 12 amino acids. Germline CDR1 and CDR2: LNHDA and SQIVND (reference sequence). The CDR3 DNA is TGTGCCAGTAGTGTAACAGGGGATGAGCAGTTCTTC. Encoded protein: CASSVTGDEQFF.

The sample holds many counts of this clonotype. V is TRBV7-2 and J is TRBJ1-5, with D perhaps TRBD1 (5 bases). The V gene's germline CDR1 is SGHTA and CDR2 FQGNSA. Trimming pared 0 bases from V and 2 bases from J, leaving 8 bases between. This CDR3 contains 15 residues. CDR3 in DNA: TGTGCCAGCAGCTTAGCGGGGGGGGGCAATCAGCCCCAGCATTTT. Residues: CASSLAGGGNQPQHF.

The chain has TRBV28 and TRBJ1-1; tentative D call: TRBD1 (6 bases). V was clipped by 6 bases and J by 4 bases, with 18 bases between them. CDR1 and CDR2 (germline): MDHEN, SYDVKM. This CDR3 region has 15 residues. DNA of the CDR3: TGTGCCAGCAGATACACAGGGCTAAAATCCACTGAAGCTTTCTTT. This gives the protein CASRYTGLKSTEAFF.

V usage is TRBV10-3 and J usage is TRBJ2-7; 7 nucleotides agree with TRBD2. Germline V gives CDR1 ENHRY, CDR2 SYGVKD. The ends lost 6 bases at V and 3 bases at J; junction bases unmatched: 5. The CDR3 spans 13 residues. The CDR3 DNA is TGTGCCATCAGGGGCGGGAGACACTACGAGCAGTACTTC. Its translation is CAIRGGRHYEQYF.

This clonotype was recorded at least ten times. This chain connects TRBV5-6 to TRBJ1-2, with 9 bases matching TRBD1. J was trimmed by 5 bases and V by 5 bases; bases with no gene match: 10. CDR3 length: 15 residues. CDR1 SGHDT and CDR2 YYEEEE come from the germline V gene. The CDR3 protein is CASRAQGAELYGYTF. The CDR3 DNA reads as TGTGCCAGCAGAGCACAGGGGGCCGAATTATATGGCTACACCTTC.

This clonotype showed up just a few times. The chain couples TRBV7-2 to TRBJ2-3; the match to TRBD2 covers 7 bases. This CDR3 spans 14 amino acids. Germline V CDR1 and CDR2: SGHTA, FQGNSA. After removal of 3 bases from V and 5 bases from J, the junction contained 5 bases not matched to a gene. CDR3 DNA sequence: TGTGCCAGCAGCTTTGGACTAGGAGAAGATACGCAGTATTTT. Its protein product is CASSFGLGEDTQYF.

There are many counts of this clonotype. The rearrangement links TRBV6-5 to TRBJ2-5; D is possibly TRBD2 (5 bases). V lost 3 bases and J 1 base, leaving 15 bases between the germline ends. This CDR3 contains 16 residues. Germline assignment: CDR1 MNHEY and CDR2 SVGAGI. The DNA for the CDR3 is TGTGCCAGCAGTTATCTGTCTCGCGGGCCCCAAGAGACCCAGTACTTC. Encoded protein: CASSYLSRGPQETQYF.

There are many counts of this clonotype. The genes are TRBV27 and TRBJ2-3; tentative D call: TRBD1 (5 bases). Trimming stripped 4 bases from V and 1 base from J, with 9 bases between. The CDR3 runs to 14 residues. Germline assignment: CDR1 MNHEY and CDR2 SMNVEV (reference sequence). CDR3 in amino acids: CASSSVQGTDTQYF. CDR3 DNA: TGTGCCAGCAGTTCCGTACAGGGCACAGATACGCAGTATTTT.

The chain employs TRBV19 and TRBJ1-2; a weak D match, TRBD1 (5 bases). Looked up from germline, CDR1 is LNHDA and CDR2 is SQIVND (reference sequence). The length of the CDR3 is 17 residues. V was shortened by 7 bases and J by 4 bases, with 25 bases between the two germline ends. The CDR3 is CASNKVGAGPLGYGYTF. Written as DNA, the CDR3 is TGTGCCAGTAATAAAGTCGGGGCAGGGCCTCTCGGCTATGGCTACACCTTC.

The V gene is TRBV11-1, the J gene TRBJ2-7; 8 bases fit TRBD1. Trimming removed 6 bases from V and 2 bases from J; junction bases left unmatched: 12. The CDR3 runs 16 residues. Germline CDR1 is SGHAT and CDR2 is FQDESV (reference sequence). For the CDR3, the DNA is TGTGCCAGCAGTGCCTCAGGACAGGGACTGACCTACGAGCAGTACTTC. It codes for CASSASGQGLTYEQYF.

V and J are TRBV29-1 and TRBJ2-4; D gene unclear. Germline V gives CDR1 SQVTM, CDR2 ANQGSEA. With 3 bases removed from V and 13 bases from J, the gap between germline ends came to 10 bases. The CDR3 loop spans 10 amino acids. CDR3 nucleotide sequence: TGCAGCGTTGAGGACCGGTCGCAGTACTTC. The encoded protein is CSVEDRSQYF.

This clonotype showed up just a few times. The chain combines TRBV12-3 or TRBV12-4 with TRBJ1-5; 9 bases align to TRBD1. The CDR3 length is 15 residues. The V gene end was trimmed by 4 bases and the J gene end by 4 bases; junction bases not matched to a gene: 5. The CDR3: CASSWWTGDNQPQHF. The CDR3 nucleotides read TGTGCCAGCAGTTGGTGGACAGGGGATAATCAGCCCCAGCATTTT.

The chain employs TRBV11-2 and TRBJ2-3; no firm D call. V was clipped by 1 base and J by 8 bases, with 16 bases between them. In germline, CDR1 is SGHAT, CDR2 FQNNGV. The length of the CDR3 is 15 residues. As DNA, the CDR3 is TGTGCCAGCAGCTTAGTCGACGTGCTTTTTGCTACGCAGTATTTT. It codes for CASSLVDVLFATQYF.

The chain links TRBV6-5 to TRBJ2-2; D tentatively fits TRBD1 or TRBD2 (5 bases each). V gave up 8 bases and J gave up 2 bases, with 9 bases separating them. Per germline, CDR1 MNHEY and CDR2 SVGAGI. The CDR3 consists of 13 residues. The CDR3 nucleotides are TGTGCCAGCCAGGGACCTAACACCGGGGAGCTGTTTTTT. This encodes CASQGPNTGELFF.

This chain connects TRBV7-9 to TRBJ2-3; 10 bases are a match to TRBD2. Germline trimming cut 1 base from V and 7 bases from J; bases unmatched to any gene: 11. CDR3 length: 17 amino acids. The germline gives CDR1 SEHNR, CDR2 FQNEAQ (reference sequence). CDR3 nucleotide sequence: TGTGCCAGCAGCTTAGAGCCAAGCGGGAGGGCCTCAAATACGCAGTATTTT. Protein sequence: CASSLEPSGRASNTQYF.

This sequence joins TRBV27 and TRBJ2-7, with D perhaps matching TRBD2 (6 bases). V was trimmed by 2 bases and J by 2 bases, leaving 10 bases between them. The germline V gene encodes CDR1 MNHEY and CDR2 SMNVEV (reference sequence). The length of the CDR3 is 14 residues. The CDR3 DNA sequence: TGTGCCAGCAGTTTAGTCGGGGGTGCCTACGAGCAGTACGTC. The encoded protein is CASSLVGGAYEQYV.

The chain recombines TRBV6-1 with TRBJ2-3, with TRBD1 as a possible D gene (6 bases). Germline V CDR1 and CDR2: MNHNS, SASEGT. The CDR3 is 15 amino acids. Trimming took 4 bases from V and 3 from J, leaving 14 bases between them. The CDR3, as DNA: TGTGCCAGCAGTGTCGACTTTACAGGGACAGATACGCAGTATTTT. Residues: CASSVDFTGTDTQYF.

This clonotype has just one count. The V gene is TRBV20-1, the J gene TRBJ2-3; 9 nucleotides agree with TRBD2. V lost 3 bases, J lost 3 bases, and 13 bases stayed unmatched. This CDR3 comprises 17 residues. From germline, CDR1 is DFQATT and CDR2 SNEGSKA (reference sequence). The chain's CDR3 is CSASFSGGLPRTDTQYF. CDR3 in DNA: TGCAGTGCTAGCTTTAGCGGGGGACTTCCGAGGACAGATACGCAGTATTTT.

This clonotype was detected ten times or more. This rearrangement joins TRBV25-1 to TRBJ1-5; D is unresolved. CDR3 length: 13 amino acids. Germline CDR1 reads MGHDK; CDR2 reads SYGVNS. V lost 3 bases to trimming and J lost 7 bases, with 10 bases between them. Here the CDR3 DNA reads TGTGCCAGCAGTGAGGGATTTCGGCAGCCCCAGCATTTT. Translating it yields CASSEGFRQPQHF.